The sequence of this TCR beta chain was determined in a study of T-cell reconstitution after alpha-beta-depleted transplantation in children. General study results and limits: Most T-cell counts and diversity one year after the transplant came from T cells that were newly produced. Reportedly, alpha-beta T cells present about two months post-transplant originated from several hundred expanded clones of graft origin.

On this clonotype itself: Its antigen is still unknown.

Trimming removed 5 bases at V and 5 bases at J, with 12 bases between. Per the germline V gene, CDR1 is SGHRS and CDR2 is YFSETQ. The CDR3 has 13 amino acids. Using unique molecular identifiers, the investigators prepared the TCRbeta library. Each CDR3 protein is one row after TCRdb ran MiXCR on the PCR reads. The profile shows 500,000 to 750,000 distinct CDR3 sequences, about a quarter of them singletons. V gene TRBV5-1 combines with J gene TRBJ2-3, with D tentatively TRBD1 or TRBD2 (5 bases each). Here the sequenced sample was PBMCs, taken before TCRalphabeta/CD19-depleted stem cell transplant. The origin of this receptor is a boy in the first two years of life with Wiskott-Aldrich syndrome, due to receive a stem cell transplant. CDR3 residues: CASRVWGRDTQYF. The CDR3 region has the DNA TGCGCCAGCAGGGTATGGGGGAGAGATACGCAGTATTTT.